This entry lists 17 T cell receptor beta chains sequenced from one sample in a study of blood T cells in healthy people across ages (dated by TCRdb to the mid-2010s). Libraries were prepared through 5' RACE. Instrument used: Illumina HiSeq 2500. A second 7 to 11 cycle PCR used a sample-barcoded 5' primer and a J-beta primer mix. Using fastp at Q25 and MiXCR, TCRdb reprocessed the public reads and kept productive beta chains. Rows with a matching CDR3 protein are joined into one entry that keeps the most common DNA and genes. Within this sample are around 1,000,000 distinct CDR3 sequences, with approximately 38% of them counted one time only. Around 13% of the sample comes from the top ten. The sample consisted of blood. These receptor sequences come from a man between 18 and 35 years old in good health.

The V and J genes are TRBV12-3 or TRBV12-4 and TRBJ2-5, with unresolved D. The J call may be wrong; the DNA end is better matched by TRBJ2-7. CDR3 length equals 13 residues. CDR3 nucleotides: TGTGCCAGCAGTTTAGTCCCTCCCGTCGAGCAGTACTTC. This sequence encodes CASSLVPPVEQYF.

This clonotype showed up just a few times. The CDR3 sequence is CASRKGQGLNYGYTF. In DNA form, the CDR3 reads TGTGCCAGCAGGAAAGGACAGGGCCTCAACTATGGCTACACCTTC. The J gene is TRBJ1-2, the V gene TRBV2, with TRBD1 matching 8 bases. Trimming at V came to 6 bases and at J to 2 bases, leaving 8 bases not matched to a gene. This CDR3 is 15 amino acids long. Germline-derived CDR1 and CDR2 are SNHLY and FYNNEI.

About this clonotype: One end of the junction is discordant with germline, which a read error may explain. This chain connects TRBV5-1 to TRBJ1-5; 7 nucleotides agree with TRBD1. The CDR3 extends over 13 amino acids. The germline CDR1 and CDR2 sequences are SGHRS and YFSETQ. This chain's CDR3 is CVSRQGSNQPQHF. CDR3 sequence (DNA): TGCGTCAGCAGACAGGGAAGCAATCAGCCCCAGCATTTT.

This sequence joins TRBV3-1 and TRBJ1-1; D ambiguous. The V gene's germline CDR1 is LGHDT and CDR2 YNNKEL (reference sequence). Trimming removed 4 bases at V and 1 base at J, with 10 bases between. This CDR3 is built from 14 residues. The CDR3 nucleotides are TGTGCCAGCAGCCGTGGACTGGAGAACACTGAAGCTTTCTTT. Protein product: CASSRGLENTEAFF.

The chain uses TRBV3-1 and TRBJ2-6; TRBD2 agrees at 7 bases. With 1 base clipped from V and 2 bases from J, the junction kept 11 bases outside the gene matches. Germline V gene sequence: CDR1 LGHDT, CDR2 YNNKEL (reference sequence). The CDR3 loop spans 19 amino acids. The CDR3 DNA reads as TGTGCCAGCAGCCAAGGTAGCGGGCTAGTGCATCCTGGGGCCAACGTCCTGACTTTC. Amino acid sequence: CASSQGSGLVHPGANVLTF.

This clonotype was counted a few times. CDR3 DNA sequence: TGCAGCGTAAACGACGGAAATAGCAATCAGCCCCAGCATTTT. Protein product: CSVNDGNSNQPQHF. The genes are TRBV29-1 and TRBJ1-5; D is ambiguous. Between the trimmed V and J ends, which lost 6 bases and 0 bases, there was a span of 12 bases. The CDR3 extends over 14 amino acids. CDR1 and CDR2 from the germline V gene are SQVTM and ANQGSEA. Together with reference TRBV29-1 and TRBJ1-5, the CDR3 gives the full variable domain: SAVISQKPSRDICQRGTSLTIQCQVDSQVTMMFWYRQQPGQSLTLIATANQGSEATYESGFVIDKFPISRPNLTFSTLTVSNMSPEDSSIYLCSVNDGNSNQPQHFGDGTRLSIL.

The sample holds many counts of this clonotype. The chain employs TRBV5-1 and TRBJ2-5; tentatively, D is TRBD1 (5 bases). The CDR3 totals 16 residues. The germline gives CDR1 SGHRS, CDR2 YFSETQ. The V end lost 4 bases, the J end lost 2 bases, and 18 bases lay between the germline ends. The CDR3 sequence is CASSPSKTDLQETQYF. In DNA form, the CDR3 reads TGCGCCAGCAGCCCAAGCAAGACAGACTTACAAGAGACCCAGTACTTC.

The V call is TRBV7-9, the J call TRBJ2-3; 7 nucleotides align to TRBD1. With 1 base clipped from V and 3 bases from J, the junction kept 7 bases outside the gene matches. This CDR3 has 16 residues. Per germline, CDR1 SEHNR and CDR2 FQNEAQ (reference sequence). Here the CDR3 reads CASSLGTGEATDTQYF. In nucleotides, the CDR3 is TGTGCCAGCAGCTTAGGAACAGGGGAAGCGACAGATACGCAGTATTTT.

This clonotype was seen only a few times. The rearrangement uses TRBV29-1 and TRBJ1-1; D not resolved. Germline CDR1 SQVTM, CDR2 ANQGSEA. V lost 6 bases, J lost 0 bases, and 17 bases lay in between. The CDR3 contains 15 residues. The CDR3 DNA reads TGCAGCGTCTTCATCGGAGGACGAATGAACACTGAAGCTTTCTTT. Translated: CSVFIGGRMNTEAFF.

This clonotype appeared a single time. Relative to the germline gene, one junction end is altered; a read error may explain this. The rearrangement uses TRBV4-1 and TRBJ2-1, with D possibly TRBD2 on 6 matching bases. Per germline, CDR1 MGHRA and CDR2 YSYEKL. The CDR3 consists of 15 residues. The CDR3 sequence: CANSPTGTAMFGQFF. In DNA form, the CDR3 reads TGCGCCAACAGCCCCACCGGGACTGCCATGTTTGGGCAGTTCTTC.

In this sample, this clonotype turned up many times. V usage is TRBV7-9 and J usage is TRBJ2-1; D gene uncertain. V gave up 4 bases and J gave up 5 bases, with 3 bases separating them. The germline CDR1 and CDR2 sequences are SEHNR and FQNEAQ (reference sequence). The CDR3 covers 11 residues. For the CDR3, the DNA is TGTGCCAGCAGCTATAACAATGAGCAGTTCTTC. Amino acids: CASSYNNEQFF.

The genes are TRBV20-1 and TRBJ2-5, with a weak D call TRBD1 (8 bases). Germline-derived CDR1 and CDR2 are DFQATT and SNEGSKA (reference sequence). CDR3 size: 17 residues. Trimming cost V 0 bases and J 2 bases, with 19 bases left between them. CDR3 nucleotides: TGCAGTGCTAGAGATTCCCACAGGGGGGGAATTCAAGAGACCCAGTACTTC. This translates into CSARDSHRGGIQETQYF.

The V and J genes are TRBV12-3 or TRBV12-4 and TRBJ2-7; TRBD2 matches at 10 bases. The CDR3 sequence is 14 residues long. Unmatched junction bases numbered 0, after V lost 2 bases and J lost 2 bases. CDR3 DNA sequence: TGTGCCAGCAGTTTAACTAGCGGGGCCTACGAGCAGTACTTC. Its translation is CASSLTSGAYEQYF.

On this clonotype: A much larger clone sits a single nucleotide away, making a read error possible. This chain links TRBV29-1 with TRBJ2-1; 9 bases line up with TRBD2. The closer fit of TRBJ2-7 to the DNA end suggests the J call may be wrong. In germline, CDR1 is SQVTM, CDR2 ANQGSEA. There are 14 residues in the CDR3. The CDR3 spells CSVVAGDSYNEQYF. CDR3 coding DNA: TGCAGCGTTGTAGCGGGGGACTCCTACAATGAGCAGTACTTC.

The chain couples TRBV5-1 to TRBJ2-1, with a possible D match to TRBD2 (6 bases). The tail of the sequence fits TRBJ2-7 better, so the J call may be wrong. The CDR3 has 16 amino acids. Germline CDR1 SGHRS, CDR2 YFSETQ. The CDR3 nucleotides read TGCGCCAGCAGCTTGGAAGGCGGGAAGTCCTACAATGAGCAGTACTTC. Translation gives CASSLEGGKSYNEQYF.

This clonotype was seen only a few times. At one end, the junction sequence differs from germline, possibly due to a read error. The chain is built from TRBV27 and TRBJ2-1, with D uncertain. The germline CDR1 and CDR2 sequences are MNHEY and SMNVEV (reference sequence). This CDR3 is built from 13 residues. This CDR3 reads CATSLGPYNEQFF. For the CDR3, the DNA is TGTGCCACCAGTTTAGGGCCCTACAATGAGCAGTTCTTC.

This clonotype was counted between two and nine times. A read error may account for a junction end that differs from germline. The rearrangement uses TRBV12-3 or TRBV12-4 and TRBJ1-2; a weak D match, TRBD1 (5 bases). The CDR3 is 11 amino acids. CDR3 nucleotides: TGTACCAGCGGGCAGGGCTATGGCTACACCTTC. Translation gives CTSGQGYGYTF.